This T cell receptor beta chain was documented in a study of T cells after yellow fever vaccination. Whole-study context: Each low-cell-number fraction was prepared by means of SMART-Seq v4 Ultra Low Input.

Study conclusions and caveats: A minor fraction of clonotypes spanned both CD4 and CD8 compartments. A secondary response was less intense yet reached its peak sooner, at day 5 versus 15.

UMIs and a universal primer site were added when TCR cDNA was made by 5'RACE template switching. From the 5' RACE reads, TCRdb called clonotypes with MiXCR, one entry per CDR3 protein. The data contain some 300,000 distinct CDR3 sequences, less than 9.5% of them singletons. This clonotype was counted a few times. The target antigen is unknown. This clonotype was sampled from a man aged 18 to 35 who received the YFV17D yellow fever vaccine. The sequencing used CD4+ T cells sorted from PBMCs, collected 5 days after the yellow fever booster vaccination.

The CDR3 loop reads CASSGTREETQYF. As DNA, the CDR3 is TGTGCCAGCAGTGGGACTCGAGAAGAGACCCAGTACTTC. This chain links TRBV2 with TRBJ2-5; perhaps TRBD2 as D (5 bases). Germline V gene sequence: CDR1 SNHLY, CDR2 FYNNEI. The CDR3 sequence is 13 residues long. V was cut by 4 bases and J by 3 bases, with 9 bases left in between.